This TCR beta chain comes out of a study of T cells in Graves' hyperthyroidism and ophthalmopathy (dated by TCRdb to between 2019 and 2020). Notes on the research overall: Peripheral blood was collected at initial diagnosis, before any treatment. The paper reports TCR Vbeta CDR3 sequencing of more than 120 peripheral blood samples: under 45 ophthalmopathy, approximately 74 hyperthyroidism and around 17 progressor patients. The study also compared thyroid tissue and blood T-cell repertoires from several Graves' hyperthyroidism patients. The approximately 98 discovery patients were randomly divided into training and test sets at a 7:3 ratio. Whether ophthalmopathy could be predicted prospectively was tested in an independent validation cohort made up of roughly 20 hyperthyroidism patients plus 17 patients who later progressed to ophthalmopathy. Once sampling was done, hyperthyroidism patients were given methimazole at a starting dose of 30 mg daily, whereas ophthalmopathy patients were given high-dose intravenous methylprednisolone. A discovery cohort of roughly 100 patients, roughly 40 with Graves' ophthalmopathy and 55 to 65 with stable Graves' hyperthyroidism, was used to find distinguishing TCR V-J signatures.

The TCR beta CDR3 regions were amplified from RNA transcripts. For the first round of RT-PCR on the TCR CDR3, the HTBI primer set was used together with the Qiagen OneStep RT-PCR kit. The libraries were constructed in a second round of multiplex PCR and then size-selected and purified. Sequencing of the libraries was done on an Illumina HiSeq2000 using paired-end 100 bp reads. Concerning the study's data processing: Raw data were processed with SOAPnuke, discarding reads with adapters, uncalled bases, mean Phred below 15, or no exact constant-primer or identifier match. High-quality paired reads were merged with COPE v1.2.5, and unique nucleotide sequences were defined as clonotypes. MiTCR v1.1 was used to align clonotypes to the IMGT TRBV, TRBD and TRBJ reference segments. Only V-J combinations with frequency above 0.0001, covering about 99% of repertoires, were analysed. A TCS score was defined as the ratio of F50 (clonal expansion) to E x V (chaos), with BLOSUM62-based TCRdist applied between CDR3 peptides within each V-J. Welch's t-statistics and random forest reduced 500 to 550 V-J features to 13, which were used in a naive Bayes classifier (R e1071). In TCRdb, the public reads were trimmed at Q25 with fastp and aligned with MiXCR, with productive beta chains retained. Under each unique CDR3 protein, matching rows form one entry showing the most common genes and DNA. The V and J calls reflect TCRdb's pipeline rather than the authors' work. This sample holds 250,000 or so distinct CDR3 sequences; 16% were observed only once. Around 30% of the sample belongs to the ten largest clones.

This clonotype has ten or more counts. What this receptor recognizes is not known. Per-base quality was not reported, and no clone a single base away is much larger than it. Here is what the overall study found, with its caveats: During validation, the model predicted progression to ophthalmopathy a median of around six months ahead of onset, with approximately 70% sensitivity and 72% to 80% specificity. Most expanded thyroid clonotypes (frequency above 0.001) were also detected in blood, a finding suggesting that blood repertoires may reflect thyroid immune responses. No statistical method was used to fix the sample size in advance, and group allocation was not hidden from the investigators. A 13 V-J signature model separated ophthalmopathy from stable hyperthyroidism, with 87.88% sensitivity and 81.08% specificity in cross-validation and 80%/75% in testing.

Moderately to severely active disease, a Clinical Activity Score of at least 3, a NOSPECS grade of at least 4, and a duration under 3 months were present in ophthalmopathy patients. The study excluded patients with uncontrolled infections, other autoimmune diseases, pregnancy or lactation. Clinical symptoms, serum thyroxine and TRAb, thyroid ultrasound, and orbital computed tomography formed the basis for the diagnoses. PBMCs were separated from around 9.1 ml of fresh peripheral blood using Ficoll-Paque density gradient centrifugation. Trizol reagent was used to extract total RNA, and RNA quality was then checked on an Agilent 2100 Bioanalyzer. The source is a woman in her late teens or twenties with Graves' ophthalmopathy. The specimen sequenced was blood.

The CDR3 reads as follows: CASSLGSGRYEQYF. The sequence in DNA is TGCGCCAGCAGCTTAGGTAGCGGGAGGTACGAGCAGTACTTC. The sequence is built from TRBV5-1 and TRBJ2-7; a stretch of 10 junction bases matches TRBD2. Trimming takes 2 bases off V and 4 bases off J; junction bases not matched to a gene: 3. CDR1 and CDR2 (SGHRS, YFSETQ) derive from the germline V gene. Taken from cysteine to phenylalanine, the CDR3 has 14 residues. This entry keeps only the CDR3 DNA: 42 bases, framed from base 1.